Sequencing of this T cell receptor beta chain was carried out in a study of T cells expressing NK-cell markers. Whole-study context: Each TCR beta repertoire originated in sorted T cells that were CD3+CD56+NKG2C+, CD3+CD56+NKG2C- or CD3+CD56-NKG2C+.

Germline assignment: CDR1 SGHRS and CDR2 YFSETQ. This CDR3 spans 16 amino acids. TCRdb reanalyzed the 5' RACE reads, giving one entry per CDR3 protein sequence and no DNA. This table holds roughly 420,000 distinct CDR3 sequences. Study-wide findings and caveats: Dominant NKG2C+ clonotypes were found to form roughly 1.0-7.0% of CD8+ T cells in a handful of donors.

A word on this clonotype: Its antigen is as yet unknown.

This TCR derives from a woman aged 18-69 years in good health. This chain links TRBV5-1 with TRBJ2-5; absent DNA, TCRdb's TRBD2 call cannot be checked. The sample was blood T cells: a sorted CD56 or NKG2C T cell subset, CD4+ or CD8+ T cells, or bulk PBMC T cells (not recorded which). CDR3 region: CASTFLGGLPQETQYF.